These T cell receptor beta chains were read from a single sample in a study of T cells in localized non-small cell lung cancer. Libraries were prepared by immunoSEQ multiplex PCR; TCRdb keeps only in-frame clonotypes and omits some of them. Altogether around 50,000 clones are present, around 86% being singletons, with the ten largest covering approximately 15%. The specimen was PBMCs, collected before any cancer treatment. The receptors stem from a female donor with stage II lung adenocarcinoma. CDR3s include the opening cysteine and the closing phenylalanine or tryptophan. Each record gives: clone size, J gene, D gene, V gene, CDR3 protein, CDR3 DNA. A D gene is named only where the DNA matches it firmly. Size tells how often a clone was seen (once, few, many) or the class of an expanded clone, and some rows leave it out.

abundance: -; j_gene: TRBJ2-7; d_gene: TRBD1; v_gene: TRBV14; CDR3aa: CASSRSTGEQYF; CDR3nt: TGTGCCAGCAGCCGATCGACAGGGGAGCAGTACTTC
abundance: -; j_gene: TRBJ1-4; d_gene: -; v_gene: TRBV7-9; CDR3aa: CASSLPVREKLFF; CDR3nt: TGTGCCAGCAGCTTACCCGTACGCGAAAAACTGTTTTTT
abundance: -; j_gene: TRBJ1-3; d_gene: -; v_gene: TRBV15; CDR3aa: CATSREQFSGNTIYF; CDR3nt: TGTGCCACCAGCAGGGAGCAGTTCTCTGGAAACACCATATATTTT
abundance: -; j_gene: TRBJ2-1; d_gene: -; v_gene: TRBV5-1; CDR3aa: CASSLRTEYNEQFF; CDR3nt: TGCGCCAGCAGCTTGAGGACGGAGTACAATGAGCAGTTCTTC
abundance: -; j_gene: TRBJ1-1; d_gene: TRBD1; v_gene: TRBV7-2; CDR3aa: CASSFRGGNTEAFF; CDR3nt: TGTGCCAGCAGCTTCAGGGGGGGGAACACTGAAGCTTTCTTT
abundance: once; j_gene: TRBJ1-2; d_gene: TRBD1; v_gene: TRBV5-1; CDR3aa: CASSLEGRGDGYTF; CDR3nt: TGCGCCAGCAGCTTGGAAGGCAGGGGGGATGGCTACACCTTC
abundance: -; j_gene: TRBJ2-7; d_gene: TRBD2; v_gene: TRBV6-5; CDR3aa: CASSLAGRWGQYF; CDR3nt: TGTGCCAGCAGCTTAGCGGGGCGATGGGGGCAGTACTTC
abundance: -; j_gene: TRBJ1-4; d_gene: TRBD1; v_gene: TRBV11-1; CDR3aa: CASSGTDRANEKLFF; CDR3nt: TGTGCCAGCAGCGGGACGGACAGGGCCAATGAAAAACTGTTTTTT
abundance: few; j_gene: TRBJ1-1; d_gene: -; v_gene: TRBV11-2; CDR3aa: CASSLRSGGTEAFF; CDR3nt: TGTGCCAGCAGCTTAAGGAGCGGGGGCACTGAAGCTTTCTTT
abundance: -; j_gene: TRBJ1-2; d_gene: TRBD1; v_gene: TRBV6-1; CDR3aa: CASSEFQGAGGYTF; CDR3nt: TGTGCCAGCAGTGAATTTCAGGGGGCTGGTGGCTACACCTTC
abundance: -; j_gene: TRBJ2-3; d_gene: TRBD2; v_gene: TRBV10-2; CDR3aa: CASRGGSGGRTDTQYF; CDR3nt: TGCGCCAGCAGGGGGGGGAGCGGGGGGAGGACAGATACGCAGTATTTT
abundance: -; j_gene: TRBJ2-5; d_gene: -; v_gene: TRBV4-2; CDR3aa: CASSQVGVQETQYF; CDR3nt: TGTGCCAGCAGCCAAGTGGGGGTCCAAGAGACCCAGTACTTC
abundance: -; j_gene: TRBJ2-7; d_gene: TRBD2; v_gene: TRBV19; CDR3aa: CASKLPPSGVFYEQYF; CDR3nt: TGTGCCAGTAAACTCCCTCCTAGCGGGGTTTTCTACGAGCAGTACTTC
abundance: -; j_gene: TRBJ2-6; d_gene: -; v_gene: TRBV5-6; CDR3aa: CASSWGAAGFSGANVLTF; CDR3nt: TGTGCCAGCAGCTGGGGGGCGGCCGGCTTCTCTGGGGCCAACGTCCTGACTTTC
abundance: -; j_gene: TRBJ1-1; d_gene: -; v_gene: TRBV6-5; CDR3aa: CASSTSGVEEAFF; CDR3nt: TGTGCCAGCAGTACGTCAGGGGTGGAAGAAGCTTTCTTT
abundance: -; j_gene: TRBJ1-4; d_gene: TRBD1; v_gene: TRBV28; CDR3aa: CASQVSPGQGDEKLFF; CDR3nt: TGTGCCAGCCAAGTTTCCCCGGGACAGGGGGATGAAAAACTGTTTTTT
abundance: -; j_gene: TRBJ1-2; d_gene: -; v_gene: TRBV19; CDR3aa: CASQARESYGYTF; CDR3nt: TGTGCCAGTCAGGCCAGGGAGTCCTATGGCTACACCTTC
abundance: -; j_gene: TRBJ1-5; d_gene: -; v_gene: TRBV5-1; CDR3aa: CASSLEGSNQPQHF; CDR3nt: TGCGCCAGCAGCTTGGAAGGGAGCAATCAGCCCCAGCATTTT
abundance: once; j_gene: TRBJ1-1; d_gene: -; v_gene: TRBV27; CDR3aa: CASSPRQVLNTEAFF; CDR3nt: TGTGCCAGCAGTCCCAGACAGGTCCTGAACACTGAAGCTTTCTTT
abundance: -; j_gene: TRBJ2-1; d_gene: -; v_gene: TRBV2; CDR3aa: CASSELAGGSYNEQFF; CDR3nt: TGTGCCAGCAGTGAATTAGCCGGGGGCTCCTACAATGAGCAGTTCTTC
abundance: -; j_gene: TRBJ2-1; d_gene: TRBD2; v_gene: TRBV5-1; CDR3aa: CASSWSGGAYNEQFF; CDR3nt: TGCGCCAGCAGCTGGAGCGGGGGGGCCTACAATGAGCAGTTCTTC
abundance: -; j_gene: TRBJ2-7; d_gene: TRBD1; v_gene: TRBV11-2; CDR3aa: CASSLNRGTYEQYF; CDR3nt: TGTGCCAGCAGCTTAAACAGGGGGACCTACGAGCAGTACTTC
abundance: -; j_gene: TRBJ2-1; d_gene: TRBD2; v_gene: TRBV30; CDR3aa: CAWSRLAGINEQFF; CDR3nt: TGTGCCTGGAGTCGACTAGCGGGGATCAATGAGCAGTTCTTC
abundance: -; j_gene: TRBJ2-5; d_gene: -; v_gene: TRBV7-2; CDR3aa: CASSAITWTQYF; CDR3nt: TGTGCCAGCAGCGCAATTACGTGGACCCAGTACTTC
abundance: few; j_gene: TRBJ2-3; d_gene: -; v_gene: TRBV4-2; CDR3aa: CASSLNRRYTDTQYF; CDR3nt: TGTGCCAGCAGCTTGAACAGGAGATACACAGATACGCAGTATTTT
abundance: -; j_gene: TRBJ2-5; d_gene: -; v_gene: TRBV7-6; CDR3aa: CASSSTGLGETQYF; CDR3nt: TGTGCCAGCAGCTCTACAGGGTTAGGGGAGACCCAGTACTTC
abundance: -; j_gene: TRBJ1-2; d_gene: -; v_gene: TRBV6-5; CDR3aa: CASSYGTPNYGYTF; CDR3nt: TGTGCCAGCAGTTACGGGACACCCAACTATGGCTACACCTTC
abundance: few; j_gene: TRBJ2-7; d_gene: -; v_gene: TRBV5-1; CDR3aa: CASSLVRQTTGEQYF; CDR3nt: TGCGCCAGCAGCTTGGTACGGCAGACGACGGGAGAGCAGTACTTC
abundance: -; j_gene: TRBJ2-5; d_gene: -; v_gene: TRBV7-2; CDR3aa: CASSSGHVGYF; CDR3nt: TGTGCCAGCAGCTCCGGACATGTTGGGTACTTC
abundance: -; j_gene: TRBJ1-1; d_gene: TRBD1; v_gene: TRBV2; CDR3aa: CASSVAGGGSEAFF; CDR3nt: TGTGCCAGCAGTGTAGCAGGGGGCGGTTCTGAAGCTTTCTTT
abundance: -; j_gene: TRBJ1-4; d_gene: TRBD1; v_gene: TRBV4-1; CDR3aa: CATGGEKLFF; CDR3nt: TGCGCCACAGGGGGGGAAAAACTGTTTTTT
abundance: -; j_gene: TRBJ1-5; d_gene: -; v_gene: TRBV6-1; CDR3aa: CASSEIGVSNQPQHF; CDR3nt: TGTGCCAGCAGTGAAATTGGGGTTAGCAATCAGCCCCAGCATTTT
abundance: -; j_gene: TRBJ2-3; d_gene: TRBD2; v_gene: TRBV4-1; CDR3aa: CASSQSLASGVGDTQYF; CDR3nt: TGCGCCAGCAGCCAAAGCCTGGCGAGCGGGGTCGGTGATACGCAGTATTTT
abundance: -; j_gene: TRBJ2-1; d_gene: -; v_gene: TRBV18; CDR3aa: CASSPGYNEQFF; CDR3nt: TGTGCCAGCTCACCGGGATACAATGAGCAGTTCTTC
abundance: medium-sized; j_gene: TRBJ1-2; d_gene: TRBD1; v_gene: TRBV27; CDR3aa: CASRPGTGYGYTF; CDR3nt: TGTGCCAGCAGACCCGGGACAGGGTATGGCTACACCTTC
abundance: once; j_gene: TRBJ1-2; d_gene: -; v_gene: TRBV19; CDR3aa: CASSIPSGVDYGYTF; CDR3nt: TGTGCCAGTAGTATTCCATCAGGGGTGGACTATGGCTACACCTTC
abundance: -; j_gene: TRBJ2-1; d_gene: TRBD2; v_gene: TRBV13; CDR3aa: CASSPQPGGDEQFF; CDR3nt: TGTGCCAGCAGCCCCCAGCCCGGGGGGGATGAGCAGTTCTTC
abundance: -; j_gene: TRBJ2-7; d_gene: -; v_gene: TRBV30; CDR3aa: CAWGNGEQGYEQYF; CDR3nt: TGTGCCTGGGGGAACGGGGAACAGGGCTACGAGCAGTACTTC
abundance: once; j_gene: TRBJ1-6; d_gene: -; v_gene: TRBV27; CDR3aa: CASSFSRPGSPLHF; CDR3nt: TGTGCCAGCAGTTTTTCCCGGCCCGGATCACCCCTCCACTTT
abundance: -; j_gene: TRBJ1-2; d_gene: -; v_gene: TRBV2; CDR3aa: CASSSARTTNYGYTF; CDR3nt: TGTGCCAGCAGTTCTGCAAGAACAACCAACTATGGCTACACCTTC
abundance: -; j_gene: TRBJ1-2; d_gene: -; v_gene: TRBV30; CDR3aa: CAWSVRMAANYGYTF; CDR3nt: TGTGCCTGGAGTGTACGCATGGCAGCTAACTATGGCTACACCTTC
abundance: -; j_gene: TRBJ2-1; d_gene: -; v_gene: TRBV11-3; CDR3aa: CASSLALRGIDEQFF; CDR3nt: TGTGCCAGCAGCTTAGCCCTCCGAGGGATTGATGAGCAGTTCTTC
abundance: -; j_gene: TRBJ2-1; d_gene: -; v_gene: TRBV7-6; CDR3aa: CASSLAVRGPGSSYNEQFF; CDR3nt: TGTGCCAGCAGCTTAGCGGTTCGGGGACCGGGGAGCTCCTACAATGAGCAGTTCTTC
abundance: -; j_gene: TRBJ2-2; d_gene: -; v_gene: TRBV7-9; CDR3aa: CASSLTAGYPGELFF; CDR3nt: TGTGCCAGCAGCCTAACCGCCGGGTATCCCGGGGAGCTGTTTTTT
abundance: -; j_gene: TRBJ1-2; d_gene: -; v_gene: TRBV7-9; CDR3aa: CASSPMSYGYTF; CDR3nt: TGTGCCAGCAGCCCCATGAGTTATGGCTACACCTTC
abundance: -; j_gene: TRBJ1-6; d_gene: -; v_gene: TRBV2; CDR3aa: CASSALRITYNSPLHF; CDR3nt: TGTGCCAGCAGTGCGCTCCGGATTACGTATAATTCACCCCTCCACTTT
abundance: once; j_gene: TRBJ2-5; d_gene: TRBD2; v_gene: TRBV10-2; CDR3aa: CASSESVAGGQETQYF; CDR3nt: TGCGCCAGCAGTGAGTCGGTAGCGGGGGGTCAAGAGACCCAGTACTTC
abundance: -; j_gene: TRBJ2-7; d_gene: TRBD1; v_gene: TRBV7-9; CDR3aa: CASSPTGGFDHEQYF; CDR3nt: TGTGCCAGCAGCCCGACAGGGGGCTTCGACCACGAGCAGTACTTC
abundance: -; j_gene: TRBJ2-7; d_gene: TRBD2; v_gene: TRBV27; CDR3aa: CASSFLGLAGSYEQYF; CDR3nt: TGTGCCAGCAGTTTCTTGGGGCTAGCGGGTTCCTACGAGCAGTACTTC
abundance: -; j_gene: TRBJ1-3; d_gene: -; v_gene: TRBV9; CDR3aa: CASSSSGGNTIYF; CDR3nt: TGTGCCAGCAGCTCCTCCGGGGGAAACACCATATATTTT
abundance: few; j_gene: TRBJ1-2; d_gene: -; v_gene: TRBV4-1; CDR3aa: CASSQERGWGYTF; CDR3nt: TGCGCCAGCAGCCAAGAGAGGGGATGGGGCTACACCTTC
abundance: -; j_gene: TRBJ1-2; d_gene: TRBD1; v_gene: TRBV18; CDR3aa: CASSPSGQDHYGYTF; CDR3nt: TGTGCCAGCTCACCTTCAGGACAGGACCACTATGGCTACACCTTC
abundance: -; j_gene: TRBJ2-2; d_gene: -; v_gene: TRBV18; CDR3aa: CASSRGASSTGELFF; CDR3nt: TGTGCCAGCTCACGGGGGGCAAGTAGCACCGGGGAGCTGTTTTTT